This is a list of T cell receptor beta chains from one sample in a study of blood T cell repertoires in COVID-19. TCRdb keeps only in-frame clones here, not all; method: immunoSEQ multiplex PCR. The sample has about 440,000 clones, around 90% seen once. The sequenced sample consisted of PBMCs or T cells enriched from blood (not recorded which). These receptors came from a man aged 18 to 35 who had recovered from COVID-19. Both conserved end residues are part of each CDR3. A D gene is named only where the DNA matches it firmly. Size is omitted from some rows. Given values are once, few, many or a class for expanded clones.

j_gene | v_gene | abundance | d_gene | CDR3nt | CDR3aa
TRBJ2-1 | TRBV18 | - | TRBD1 | TGTGCCAGCTCACAAGGACAGGACCTCTCCTACAATGAGCAGTTCTTC | CASSQGQDLSYNEQFF
TRBJ2-5 | TRBV3-1/TRBV3-2 | once | - | TGTGCCAGCAGCCGGGGTCGGGGGAGCCTACCTCAAGAGACCCAGTACTTC | CASSRGRGSLPQETQYF
TRBJ2-1 | TRBV13 | - | TRBD2 | TGTGCCAGCAGCCCTAGCGGGGGGCTATACAATGAGCAGTTCTTC | CASSPSGGLYNEQFF
TRBJ1-1 | TRBV18 | - | TRBD1 | TGTGCCAGCGGGGGGACAGGGAGTTTCACTGAAGCTTTCTTT | CASGGTGSFTEAFF
TRBJ1-1 | TRBV7-8 | - | TRBD1 | TGTGCCAGCAGCTTCAGGACAGGGGTTTCGGGCACTGAAGCTTTCTTT | CASSFRTGVSGTEAFF
TRBJ1-1 | TRBV11-2 | few | - | TGTGCCAGCAGCTTACGCGGCCCGCGTGTTGCGACGGAAAACACTGAAGCTTTCTTT | CASSLRGPRVATENTEAFF
TRBJ1-2 | TRBV29-1 | - | - | TGCAGCGTCCGTCTGTCAGGGAGGGGCTATGGCTACACCTTC | CSVRLSGRGYGYTF
TRBJ2-1 | TRBV7-9 | - | - | TGTGCCAGCAGCTTAGATTCAGGGCGGAGCTCCTACAATGAGCAGTTCTTC | CASSLDSGRSSYNEQFF
TRBJ1-1 | TRBV5-5 | - | - | TGTGCCAGCACCTTGGGGGTTTCTAGGACTGAAGCTTTCTTT | CASTLGVSRTEAFF
TRBJ1-2 | TRBV6-5 | - | TRBD1 | TGTGCCACCGAGGGGGCCTATAACTATGGCTACACCTTC | CATEGAYNYGYTF
TRBJ1-5 | TRBV18 | once | - | TGTGCCAGCTCTCCTACCGGGGAAGCGGCCCAGCATTTT | CASSPTGEAAQHF
TRBJ2-1 | TRBV28 | - | - | TGTGCCAGCAGTTTGCAAAATAAGCCCCAGTTCTTC | CASSLQNKPQFF
TRBJ1-1 | TRBV7-9 | - | - | TGTGCCAGCTCGGACAGCCTTAACACTGAAGCTTTCTTT | CASSDSLNTEAFF
TRBJ1-2 | TRBV6-5 | once | - | TGTGCCAGCAGTCGGCTTACAAGCGATGGCTACACCTTC | CASSRLTSDGYTF
TRBJ1-2 | TRBV5-1 | - | - | TGCGCCAGCAGCTTTAGACAGGATGGCTACACCTTC | CASSFRQDGYTF
TRBJ2-1 | TRBV2 | - | - | TGTGCCAGCAGAACCTCGGGGGGCCCATACAATGAGCAGTTCTTC | CASRTSGGPYNEQFF
TRBJ2-7 | TRBV7-2 | - | TRBD1 | TGTGCCAGCAGCAGATACAGGGGCGGCGAGCAGTACTTC | CASSRYRGGEQYF
TRBJ1-1 | TRBV9 | - | - | TGTGCCAGCAGCGTAGCTTCGGACACTGAAGCTTTCTTT | CASSVASDTEAFF
TRBJ2-5 | TRBV7-9 | - | - | TGTGCCAGCGCTATCTGGGCGGGACTGGGGGAGACCCAGTACTTC | CASAIWAGLGETQYF
TRBJ2-7 | TRBV6-2/TRBV6-3 | few | - | TGTGCCAGCAGTAAGGGACCCGGGTTGGGGGGACGGGCTCGGGAGCAGTACTTC | CASSKGPGLGGRAREQYF
TRBJ2-7 | TRBV10-3 | - | TRBD1 | TGTGCCATCAGTGAGTCGGCGACAGGGAGCTACGAGCAGTACTTC | CAISESATGSYEQYF
TRBJ1-5 | TRBV19 | - | TRBD1 | TGTGCCAGTAGTGTTTCCGGGACAGTCAAGAATCAGCCCCAGCATTTT | CASSVSGTVKNQPQHF
TRBJ1-5 | TRBV2 | once | - | TGTGCCAGCAGTGGCTACAGTCGAAATCAGCCCCAGCATTTT | CASSGYSRNQPQHF
TRBJ2-3 | TRBV6-4 | - | - | TGTGCCAGCAGTGAGCGTCAGGCGCATACGCAGTATTTT | CASSERQAHTQYF
TRBJ2-6 | TRBV2 | once | TRBD1 | TGTGCCAGCAGTGTAGGAAGGACAGGGGGAATCTCTGGGGCCAACGTCCTGACTTTC | CASSVGRTGGISGANVLTF
TRBJ1-1 | TRBV9 | - | - | TGTGCCAGCAGCGCCCGATACACCGATGGGAACACTGAAGCTTTCTTT | CASSARYTDGNTEAFF
TRBJ2-7 | TRBV28 | few | TRBD1 | TGTGCCAGCAGGCTAGGGGACAGGGGACGGGGGGAGCAGTACTTC | CASRLGDRGRGEQYF
TRBJ2-2 | TRBV10-3 | - | - | TGTGCTCACGCAGGGGACGCGAACACCGGGGAGCTGTTTTTT | CAHAGDANTGELFF
TRBJ2-7 | TRBV5-8 | - | TRBD1 | TGTGCCAGCAGCTTGGGACAGGGGATTGGATACGAGCAGTACTTC | CASSLGQGIGYEQYF